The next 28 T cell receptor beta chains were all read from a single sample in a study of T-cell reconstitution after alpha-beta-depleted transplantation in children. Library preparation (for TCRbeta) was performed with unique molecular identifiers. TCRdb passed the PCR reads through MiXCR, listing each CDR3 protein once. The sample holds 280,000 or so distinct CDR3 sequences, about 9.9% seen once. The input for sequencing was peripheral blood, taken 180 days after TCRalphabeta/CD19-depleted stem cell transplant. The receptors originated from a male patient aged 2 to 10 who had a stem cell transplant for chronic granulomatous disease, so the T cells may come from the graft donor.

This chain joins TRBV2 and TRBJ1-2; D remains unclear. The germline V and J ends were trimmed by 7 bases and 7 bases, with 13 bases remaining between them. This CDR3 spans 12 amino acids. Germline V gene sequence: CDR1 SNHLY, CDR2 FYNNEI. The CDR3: CASKPSASGYTF. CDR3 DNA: TGTGCCAGCAAGCCCTCCGCAAGTGGCTACACCTTC.

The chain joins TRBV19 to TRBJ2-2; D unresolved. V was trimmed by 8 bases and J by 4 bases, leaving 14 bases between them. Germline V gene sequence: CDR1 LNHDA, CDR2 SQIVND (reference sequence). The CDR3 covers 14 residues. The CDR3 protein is CASSAGPFTGELFF. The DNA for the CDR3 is TGTGCCAGTTCAGCCGGGCCCTTCACCGGGGAGCTGTTTTTT.

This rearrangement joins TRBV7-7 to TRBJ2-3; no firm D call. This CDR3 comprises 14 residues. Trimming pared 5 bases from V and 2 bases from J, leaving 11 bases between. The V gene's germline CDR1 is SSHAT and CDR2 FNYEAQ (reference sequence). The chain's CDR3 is CASSPESNTDTQYF. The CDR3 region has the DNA TGTGCCAGCAGCCCAGAGTCCAACACAGATACGCAGTATTTT.

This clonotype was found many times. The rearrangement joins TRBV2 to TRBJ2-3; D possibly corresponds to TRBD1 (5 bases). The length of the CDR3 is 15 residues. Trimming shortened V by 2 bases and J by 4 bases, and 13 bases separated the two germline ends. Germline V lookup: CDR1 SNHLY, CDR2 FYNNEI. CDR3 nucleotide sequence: TGTGCCAGCAGTGAACTGGCCAGGGTTGCAGATACGCAGTATTTT. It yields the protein CASSELARVADTQYF.

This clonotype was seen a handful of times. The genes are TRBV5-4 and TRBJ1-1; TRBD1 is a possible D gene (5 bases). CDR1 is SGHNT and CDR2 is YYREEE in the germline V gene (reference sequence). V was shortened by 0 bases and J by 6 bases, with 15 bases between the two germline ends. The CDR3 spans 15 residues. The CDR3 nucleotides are TGTGCCAGCAGCTTGGGTGGGACGGAGGGGTCTGAAGCTTTCTTT. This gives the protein CASSLGGTEGSEAFF.

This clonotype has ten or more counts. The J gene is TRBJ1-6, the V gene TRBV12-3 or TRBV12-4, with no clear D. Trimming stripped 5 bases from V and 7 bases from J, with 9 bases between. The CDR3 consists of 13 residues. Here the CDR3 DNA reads TGTGCCAGCAGTCCCGAGTTCAATTCACCCCTCCACTTT. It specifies CASSPEFNSPLHF.

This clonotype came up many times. The CDR3 DNA reads as TGCAGCGTTGAAGATCCCACAGGGGTTCCCTACGAGCAGTACTTC. This sequence encodes CSVEDPTGVPYEQYF. The chain employs TRBV29-1 and TRBJ2-7, with TRBD1 matching over 7 bases. With V trimmed by 0 bases and J by 2 bases, 7 bases remained unmatched. CDR1 and CDR2 (germline): SQVTM, ANQGSEA. This CDR3 is built from 15 residues.

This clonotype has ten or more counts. CDR3 sequence reads: CASSESPGGPGDTQYF. CDR3 DNA: TGCGCCAGCAGTGAGTCGCCGGGAGGGCCGGGAGATACGCAGTATTTT. This sequence joins TRBV10-1 and TRBJ2-3; the match to TRBD2 covers 8 bases. Per germline, CDR1 WNHNN and CDR2 SYGVQD (reference sequence). The CDR3 contains 16 residues. V lost 0 bases to trimming and J lost 5 bases; unmatched junction nucleotides: 7.

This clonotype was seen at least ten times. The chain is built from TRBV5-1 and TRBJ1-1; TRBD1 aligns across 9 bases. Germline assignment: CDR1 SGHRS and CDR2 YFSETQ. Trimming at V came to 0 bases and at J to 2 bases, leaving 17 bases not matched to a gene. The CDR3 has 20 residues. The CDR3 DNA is TGCGCCAGCAGCTTGGACTTAAATCCTCGGGACAGGGCATTCAACACTGAAGCTTTCTTT. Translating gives CASSLDLNPRDRAFNTEAFF.

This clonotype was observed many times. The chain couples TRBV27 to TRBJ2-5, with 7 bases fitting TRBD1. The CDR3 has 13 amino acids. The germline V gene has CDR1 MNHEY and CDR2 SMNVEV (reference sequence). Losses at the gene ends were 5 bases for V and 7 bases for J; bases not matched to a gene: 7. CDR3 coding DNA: TGTGCCAGCAGTCGACAGGGCCTTTGGACCCAGTACTTC. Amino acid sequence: CASSRQGLWTQYF.

DNA for the CDR3: TGCGCCAGCAGCTTCTGGGGGGCCCACTACGAGCAGTACTTC. Protein sequence: CASSFWGAHYEQYF. The J gene is TRBJ2-7, the V gene TRBV5-1; D is tentatively TRBD1 or TRBD2 (6 bases each). The CDR3 is made up of 14 amino acids. V lost 2 bases to trimming and J lost 3 bases, with 12 bases between them. From germline, CDR1 is SGHRS and CDR2 YFSETQ.

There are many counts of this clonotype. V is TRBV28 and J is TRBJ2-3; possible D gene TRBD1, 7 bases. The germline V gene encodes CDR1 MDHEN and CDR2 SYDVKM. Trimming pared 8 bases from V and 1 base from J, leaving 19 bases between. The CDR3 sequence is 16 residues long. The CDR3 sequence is CASRPGGTAGTDTQYF. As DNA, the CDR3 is TGTGCCAGCCGCCCTGGAGGGACAGCCGGCACAGATACGCAGTATTTT.

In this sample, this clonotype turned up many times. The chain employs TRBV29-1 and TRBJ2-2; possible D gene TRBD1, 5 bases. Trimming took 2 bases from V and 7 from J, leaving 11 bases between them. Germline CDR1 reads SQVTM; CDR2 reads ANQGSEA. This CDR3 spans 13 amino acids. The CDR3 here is CSVETRVGGELFF. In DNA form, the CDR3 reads TGCAGCGTTGAAACCAGGGTTGGCGGGGAGCTGTTTTTT.

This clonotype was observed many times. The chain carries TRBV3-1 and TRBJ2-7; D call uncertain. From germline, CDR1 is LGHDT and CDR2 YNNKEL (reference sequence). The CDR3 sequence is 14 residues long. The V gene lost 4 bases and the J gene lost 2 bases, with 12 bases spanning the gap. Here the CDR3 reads CASSPSGGPYEQYF. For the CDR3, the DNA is TGTGCCAGCAGCCCTTCCGGTGGGCCCTACGAGCAGTACTTC.

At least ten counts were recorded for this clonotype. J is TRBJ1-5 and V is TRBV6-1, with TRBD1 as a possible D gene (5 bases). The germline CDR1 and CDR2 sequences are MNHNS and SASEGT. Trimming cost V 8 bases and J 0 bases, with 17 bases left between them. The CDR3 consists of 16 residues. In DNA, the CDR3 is TGTGCCAGCGCAGGGACCGGGGGGTATAGCAATCAGCCCCAGCATTTT. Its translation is CASAGTGGYSNQPQHF.

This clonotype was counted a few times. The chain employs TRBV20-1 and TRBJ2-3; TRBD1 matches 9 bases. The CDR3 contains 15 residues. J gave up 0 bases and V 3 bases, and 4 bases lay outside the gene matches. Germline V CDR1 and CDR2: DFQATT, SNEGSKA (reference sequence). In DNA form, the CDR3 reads TGCAGTGCTAGTGCGGGACAGGGTAGCACAGATACGCAGTATTTT. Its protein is CSASAGQGSTDTQYF.

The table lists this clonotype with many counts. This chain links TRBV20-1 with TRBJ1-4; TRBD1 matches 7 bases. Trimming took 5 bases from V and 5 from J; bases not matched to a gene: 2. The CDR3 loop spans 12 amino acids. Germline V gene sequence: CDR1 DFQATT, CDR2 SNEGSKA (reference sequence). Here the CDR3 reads CSAARGNEKLFF. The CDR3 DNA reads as TGCAGTGCTGCCAGGGGGAATGAAAAACTGTTTTTT.

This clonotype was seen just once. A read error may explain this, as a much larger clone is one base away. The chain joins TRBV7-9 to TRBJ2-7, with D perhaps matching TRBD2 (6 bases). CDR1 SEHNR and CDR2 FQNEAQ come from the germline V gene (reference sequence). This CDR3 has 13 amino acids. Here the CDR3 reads CSSSGRGVHEQYF. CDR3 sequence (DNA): TGTTCCAGCAGCGGTCGCGGGGTCCACGAGCAGTACTTC.

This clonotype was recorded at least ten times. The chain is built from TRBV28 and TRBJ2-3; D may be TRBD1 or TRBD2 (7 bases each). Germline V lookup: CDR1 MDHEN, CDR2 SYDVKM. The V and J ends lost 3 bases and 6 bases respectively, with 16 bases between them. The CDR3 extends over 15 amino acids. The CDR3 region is CASSLPGTAGDTQYF. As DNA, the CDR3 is TGTGCCAGCAGTTTGCCCGGGACAGCGGGGGATACGCAGTATTTT.

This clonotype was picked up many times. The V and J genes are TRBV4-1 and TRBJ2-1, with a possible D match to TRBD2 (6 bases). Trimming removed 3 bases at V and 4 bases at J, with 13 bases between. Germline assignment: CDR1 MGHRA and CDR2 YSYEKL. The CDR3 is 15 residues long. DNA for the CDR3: TGCGCCAGCAGCCATGTAGCGGACCCTTACAATGAGCAGTTCTTC. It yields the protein CASSHVADPYNEQFF.

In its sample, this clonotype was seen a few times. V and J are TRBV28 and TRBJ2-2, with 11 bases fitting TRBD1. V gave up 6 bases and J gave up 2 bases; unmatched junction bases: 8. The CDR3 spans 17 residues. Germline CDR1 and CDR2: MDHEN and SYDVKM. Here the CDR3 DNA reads TGTGCCAGCAGGGGCACCGGGACAGGGGGAAACACCGGGGAGCTGTTTTTT. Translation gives CASRGTGTGGNTGELFF.

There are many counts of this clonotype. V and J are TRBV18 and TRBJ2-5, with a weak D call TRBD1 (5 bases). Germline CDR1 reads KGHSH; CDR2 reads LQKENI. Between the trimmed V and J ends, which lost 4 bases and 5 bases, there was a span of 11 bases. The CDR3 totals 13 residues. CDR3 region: CASSRQPRETQYF. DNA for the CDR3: TGTGCCAGCTCACGACAGCCTCGGGAGACCCAGTACTTC.

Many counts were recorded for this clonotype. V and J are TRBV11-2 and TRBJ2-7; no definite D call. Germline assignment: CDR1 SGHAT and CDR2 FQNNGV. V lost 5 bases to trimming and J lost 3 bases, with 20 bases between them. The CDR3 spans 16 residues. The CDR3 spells CASSPINPKVRYEQYF. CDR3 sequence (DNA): TGTGCCAGCAGCCCCATCAATCCCAAAGTCCGCTACGAGCAGTACTTC.

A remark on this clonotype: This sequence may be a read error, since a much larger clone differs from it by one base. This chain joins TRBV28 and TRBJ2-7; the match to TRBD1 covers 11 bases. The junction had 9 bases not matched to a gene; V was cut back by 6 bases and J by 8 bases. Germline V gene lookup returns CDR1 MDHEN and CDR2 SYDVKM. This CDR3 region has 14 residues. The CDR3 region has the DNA TGTGCCAGCAGCAGGACAGGGGGCTCGTTGAAGCAGTACTTC. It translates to CASSRTGGSLKQYF.

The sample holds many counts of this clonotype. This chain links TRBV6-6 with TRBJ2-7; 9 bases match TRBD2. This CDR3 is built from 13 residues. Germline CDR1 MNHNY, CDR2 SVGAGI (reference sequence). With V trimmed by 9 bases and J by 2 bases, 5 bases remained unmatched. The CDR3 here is CASRAGGTYEQYF. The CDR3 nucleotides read TGTGCCAGTAGAGCGGGAGGAACCTACGAGCAGTACTTC.

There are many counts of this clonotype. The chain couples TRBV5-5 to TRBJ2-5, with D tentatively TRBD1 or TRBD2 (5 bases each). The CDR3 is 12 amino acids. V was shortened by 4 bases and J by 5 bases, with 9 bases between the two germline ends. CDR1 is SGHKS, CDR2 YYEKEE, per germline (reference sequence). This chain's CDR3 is CASSQGRETQYF. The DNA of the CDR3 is TGTGCCAGCAGCCAGGGACGCGAGACCCAGTACTTC. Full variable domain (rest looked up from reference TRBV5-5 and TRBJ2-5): DAGVTQSPTHLIKTRGQQVTLRCSPISGHKSVSWYQQVLGQGPQFIFQYYEKEERGRGNFPDRFSARQFPNYSSELNVNALLLGDSALYLCASSQGRETQYFGPGTRLLVL.

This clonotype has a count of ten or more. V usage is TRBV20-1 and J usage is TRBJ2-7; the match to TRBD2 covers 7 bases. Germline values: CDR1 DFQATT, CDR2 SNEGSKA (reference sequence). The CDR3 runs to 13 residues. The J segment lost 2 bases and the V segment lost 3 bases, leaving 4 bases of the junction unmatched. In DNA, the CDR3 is TGCAGTGCTAGGAATGCGGGAGCCTACGAGCAGTACTTC. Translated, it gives CSARNAGAYEQYF.

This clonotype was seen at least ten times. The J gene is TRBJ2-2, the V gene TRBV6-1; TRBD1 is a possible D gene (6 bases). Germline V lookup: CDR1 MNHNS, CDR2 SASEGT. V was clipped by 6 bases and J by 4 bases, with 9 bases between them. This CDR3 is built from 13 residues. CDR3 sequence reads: CASSRRGTGELFF. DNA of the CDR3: TGTGCCAGCAGCCGCAGGGGCACCGGGGAGCTGTTTTTT.